This T cell receptor (beta chain) was retrieved from a study of CXCR3-negative and CXCR3-positive naive CD8 T cells. The study, taken as a whole, reports: Cryopreservation partially decreased CXCR3 expression, and most assays used fresh PBMCs. Researchers report that CXCR3-positive naive cells carry more hydrophobic TRB CDR3s than CXCR3-negative naive cells.

Through 5' RACE with UMI labels, the TRB cDNA libraries were prepared. TCRdb reprocessed the 5' RACE reads and reports one entry per CDR3 protein, with no DNA. The table lists 50,000 to 65,000 distinct CDR3 sequences. Of note for this clonotype: Its antigen is undetermined.

The CDR3 consists of 15 residues. Germline loops: CDR1 SGHRS, CDR2 YFSETQ. CD45RO-CCR7+CD27+CD95- was the phenotype of naive CD8+ T cells. The chain joins TRBV5-1 to TRBJ1-2; the D gene TCRdb calls, TRBD1, cannot be checked with no DNA. Specimen: naive CXCR3+ CD8+ T cells from blood. Indicated subset: CD45RO-CCR7+CD27+CD95- naive CD8+ T cells expressing CXCR3 (TNR3+). The clonotype comes from a human donor in good health. Some clones in this sample may be carry-over from other donors' samples. CDR3 loop: CASSLRDTESYGYTF.